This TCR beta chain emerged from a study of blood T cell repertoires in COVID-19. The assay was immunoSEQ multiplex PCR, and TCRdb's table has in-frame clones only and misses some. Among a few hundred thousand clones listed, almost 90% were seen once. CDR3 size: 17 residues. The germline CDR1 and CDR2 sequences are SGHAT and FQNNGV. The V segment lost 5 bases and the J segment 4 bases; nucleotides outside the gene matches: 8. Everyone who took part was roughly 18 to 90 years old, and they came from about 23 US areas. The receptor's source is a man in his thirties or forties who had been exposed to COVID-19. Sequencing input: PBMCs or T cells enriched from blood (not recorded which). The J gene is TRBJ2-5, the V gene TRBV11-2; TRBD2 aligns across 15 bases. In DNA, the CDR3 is TGTGCCAGCAGCCCCGAGGGACTAGCGGGGGGAGTAGAGACCCAGTACTTC. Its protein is CASSPEGLAGGVETQYF. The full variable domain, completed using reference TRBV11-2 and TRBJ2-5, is EAGVAQSPRYKIIEKRQSVAFWCNPISGHATLYWYQQILGQGPKLLIQFQNNGVVDDSQLPKDRFSAERLKGVDSTLKIQPAKLEDSAVYLCASSPEGLAGGVETQYFGPGTRLLVL.